There are a few counts of the clone carrying this T cell receptor (beta chain). Its antigen is unknown. Germline CDR1 reads GTSNPN; CDR2 reads SVGIG (reference sequence). The CDR3 is 15 residues long. The germline V and J ends were trimmed by 1 base and 0 bases, with 13 bases remaining between them. Extracted RNA was reverse transcribed, and the resulting cDNA served as sequencing template. Measured with immunoSEQ multiplex PCR; TCRdb has only the in-frame clones, and not every one. The sample carries about 160,000 clones, less than 70% recorded once. The data were obtained in a study of CD8+ T cells in alopecia areata. Overall study context: Among treated patients, severity was scored by affected scalp area percentage. Study observations and caveats: Persistence of many expanded lesional clones was seen in scalp and blood during tofacitinib. Alopecia totalis/universalis scalp especially showed more expanded CD8+ clones than normal scalp. Scalp sample data also include resident alphabeta T cells from normal skin.

This sample's treatment: oral pan-JAK inhibitor, 5-10 mg twice daily. The V and J genes are TRBV30 and TRBJ2-7; D tentatively fits TRBD1 or TRBD2 (5 bases each). Sequences were derived from CD4+ T cells sorted from blood, sampled at week 4, from a patient treated with tofacitinib. The source of this sequence is a human donor with alopecia areata. CDR3 protein: CAWSARDRSSYEQYF. CDR3 in DNA: TGTGCCTGGAGTGCCCGGGACCGGAGCTCCTACGAGCAGTACTTC.